Sequencing of this T cell receptor beta chain was carried out in a study of blood T cell repertoires in COVID-19 (dated by TCRdb to 2018 to 2020). Regarding the research as a whole: The collaborator samples originated in the United States, Italy and Spain and spanned the acute and convalescent phases of COVID-19. A freely available public database, intended as a resource for researchers studying the immune response to SARS-CoV-2, is where the repertoires were released. Deeply sampled blood TCRbeta repertoires from subjects exposed to, actively infected with, or recovered from COVID-19 were included in the dataset. Where available, HLA class I and class II types were obtained from metadata supplied by the sample provider rather than from assay-based typing. Samples came from the ongoing ImmuneRACE study (first 160 participants) plus 1,254 subjects from 6 global collaborators. Sample metadata almost always included a de-identified subject ID, COVID-19 status, age in years and sex. The prospective study material was composed of cDNA or gDNA derived from T cells, B-cell-depleted T cells, or PBMCs.

Collaborating institutions collected whole blood in K2EDTA tubes following their own protocols. Collaborator samples were shipped for TCRbeta analysis as frozen whole blood, isolated PBMCs, or DNA extracted from either sample type. TCRbeta CDR3 regions were amplified from genomic DNA using the immunoSEQ Assay, a bias-controlled multiplex PCR. Concerning the study's data processing: The number of nucleated cells in each sample was estimated from the amplification of reference gene primers within the assay. Sequence reads were collapsed and filtered to measure the absolute abundance of every unique TCRbeta CDR3 rearrangement. Productive Simpson clonality was computed per sample as the square root of Simpson's diversity index over productive rearrangements. TCRdb holds this immuneACCESS table with in-frame rearrangements only. Some clones are missing; in checked studies, unresolved V genes explain under half, and the rest has no known cause. V and J calls and clone size are given by that table; D and trimming were obtained from the DNA. Here the sample has about 74,000 clones; 70% to 80% occur a single time. The top ten clonotypes cover roughly 21% of the sample.

Results and caveats for the whole study, not just this receptor: Clinical and demographic metadata were provided uncurated, with the amount varying by source and participant.

Points on this clone: The antigen this receptor binds is unknown. The sample holds no much larger clone one base away, and base qualities are not on file.

V gives up 5 bases and J gives up 2 bases, and the segment between their germline ends measures 9 bases. Looking up the germline V gene (reference sequence) yields CDR1 LGHDT and CDR2 YNNKEL. The CDR3 measures 14 amino acids from cysteine to phenylalanine. The kept DNA is CDR3 alone, 42 bases in frame from the first base. The sequenced sample consisted of peripheral blood. This TCR derives from a man aged 70-80 years with acute or convalescent COVID-19. The V gene is TRBV3-1 (or the pseudogene TRBV3-2) and the J gene is TRBJ1-4; the D segment cannot be called with confidence. The base sequence is TGTGCCAGCAGCTTTCAAGCCACTAATGAAAAACTGTTTTTT. Its amino acids are CASSFQATNEKLFF.